The rows below give T cell receptor beta chains drawn from one sample of a study of shared clonotypes between healthy human individuals. Produced via immunoSEQ multiplex PCR; TCRdb's table is partial and in-frame only. The table has roughly 2.6 million clones, around nine tenths seen once; the top ten hold about 0.13%. The material sequenced was naive CD4+ T cells sorted from blood. The receptors derive from a young man in good health. Both conserved end residues are part of each CDR3. Fields, in order: CDR3 length, D gene, V gene, clone size, J gene, CDR3 protein, CDR3 DNA. D genes are given only for firm matches. Part of the rows lack a size; the others show once, few, many or a class for expanded clones.

length: 13
D: NA
V: TRBV6-1
size: NA
J: TRBJ2-3
CDR3: CASKISGSDTQYF
DNA: TGTGCCAGCAAGATTAGTGGGTCAGATACGCAGTATTTT

length: 14
D: TRBD1
V: TRBV10-2
size: once
J: TRBJ1-1
CDR3: CASKSGGGGAEAFF
DNA: TGCGCCAGCAAGTCGGGAGGGGGCGGGGCTGAAGCTTTCTTT

length: 14
D: NA
V: TRBV2
size: NA
J: TRBJ1-2
CDR3: CASNGQGLSYGYTF
DNA: TGTGCCAGCAACGGCCAGGGGCTGAGCTATGGCTACACCTTC

length: 15
D: TRBD1
V: TRBV6-1
size: NA
J: TRBJ2-1
CDR3: CASSRQGSSYNEQFF
DNA: TGTGCCAGCAGTAGACAGGGAAGCTCCTACAATGAGCAGTTCTTC

length: 16
D: TRBD2
V: TRBV6-5
size: NA
J: TRBJ2-1
CDR3: CASSSKRGGSYNEQFF
DNA: TGTGCCAGCAGTTCGAAGCGGGGGGGCTCCTACAATGAGCAGTTCTTC

length: 15
D: NA
V: TRBV2
size: NA
J: TRBJ2-2
CDR3: CASSPPGEEAGELFF
DNA: TGTGCCAGCAGTCCGCCGGGCGAAGAGGCCGGGGAGCTGTTTTTT

length: 14
D: NA
V: TRBV10-1
size: few
J: TRBJ1-6
CDR3: CASSEALVNSPLHF
DNA: TGCGCCAGCAGTGAGGCGCTGGTAAATTCACCCCTCCACTTT

length: 13
D: NA
V: TRBV10-2
size: NA
J: TRBJ2-7
CDR3: CASSERQSYEQYF
DNA: TGCGCCAGCAGTGAAAGACAGAGCTACGAGCAGTACTTC

length: 12
D: NA
V: TRBV19
size: NA
J: TRBJ1-5
CDR3: CASSIGQGPQHF
DNA: TGTGCCAGTAGTATAGGCCAGGGGCCCCAGCATTTT

length: 18
D: TRBD1
V: TRBV7-8
size: NA
J: TRBJ1-5
CDR3: CASSARTGRMVGNQPQHF
DNA: TGTGCCAGCAGCGCACGGACAGGGAGGATGGTCGGCAATCAGCCCCAGCATTTT

length: 15
D: NA
V: TRBV4-3
size: NA
J: TRBJ2-7
CDR3: CASSQDRAETYEQYF
DNA: TGCGCCAGCAGCCAAGATAGGGCAGAAACCTACGAGCAGTACTTC

length: 15
D: TRBD2
V: TRBV28
size: NA
J: TRBJ2-3
CDR3: CASSLRGGASDTQYF
DNA: TGTGCCAGCAGTTTACGCGGGGGGGCCTCAGATACGCAGTATTTT

length: 16
D: NA
V: TRBV28
size: NA
J: TRBJ1-5
CDR3: CASSRMRVSGNQPQHF
DNA: TGTGCCAGCAGCAGAATGAGGGTCAGTGGCAATCAGCCCCAGCATTTT

length: 17
D: NA
V: TRBV28
size: NA
J: TRBJ2-5
CDR3: CASSTPRVGRWEETQYF
DNA: TGTGCCAGCAGTACCCCGAGGGTAGGGAGGTGGGAAGAGACCCAGTACTTC

length: 14
D: NA
V: TRBV5-1
size: NA
J: TRBJ2-7
CDR3: CASSPGTSPGEQYF
DNA: TGCGCCAGCAGCCCCGGGACTTCGCCTGGCGAGCAGTACTTC

length: 15
D: TRBD1
V: TRBV30
size: once
J: TRBJ1-1
CDR3: CAWRSTSRGTTEAFF
DNA: TGTGCCTGGAGAAGTACCAGCAGGGGGACCACTGAAGCTTTCTTT

length: 14
D: NA
V: TRBV30
size: NA
J: TRBJ1-6
CDR3: CAWSVWTESSPLHF
DNA: TGTGCCTGGAGTGTTTGGACAGAGAGTTCACCCCTCCACTTT

length: 16
D: TRBD1
V: TRBV19
size: NA
J: TRBJ2-2
CDR3: CASSMGTELNTGELFF
DNA: TGTGCCAGTAGTATGGGGACAGAACTGAACACCGGGGAGCTGTTTTTT

length: 15
D: TRBD1
V: TRBV7-9
size: NA
J: TRBJ2-5
CDR3: CASSLEGTGLETQYF
DNA: TGTGCCAGCAGCTTAGAGGGGACAGGGTTAGAGACCCAGTACTTC

length: 15
D: TRBD1
V: TRBV5-1
size: NA
J: TRBJ1-1
CDR3: CASSQQGAGNTEAFF
DNA: TGCGCCAGCAGCCAACAGGGGGCAGGGAACACTGAAGCTTTCTTT

length: 15
D: TRBD1
V: TRBV11-2
size: NA
J: TRBJ2-5
CDR3: CASSPRQGPQETQYF
DNA: TGTGCCAGCAGCCCGAGACAGGGGCCGCAGGAGACCCAGTACTTC

length: 16
D: NA
V: TRBV4-1
size: NA
J: TRBJ2-2
CDR3: CASSRETPPYTGELFF
DNA: TGCGCCAGCAGCCGAGAGACCCCACCCTACACCGGGGAGCTGTTTTTT

length: 13
D: NA
V: TRBV6-5
size: NA
J: TRBJ1-2
CDR3: CASSYMWGGGYTF
DNA: TGTGCCAGCAGTTATATGTGGGGCGGTGGCTACACCTTC

length: 18
D: NA
V: TRBV7-6
size: NA
J: TRBJ2-7
CDR3: CASSLRSPVGVSSPEQYF
DNA: TGTGCCAGCAGCCTAAGAAGCCCTGTGGGGGTTAGCTCTCCCGAGCAGTACTTC

length: 13
D: NA
V: TRBV25-1
size: NA
J: TRBJ2-7
CDR3: CASSEYSREEQYF
DNA: TGTGCCAGCAGTGAATATAGCCGCGAGGAGCAGTACTTC

length: 14
D: NA
V: TRBV11-1
size: NA
J: TRBJ2-7
CDR3: CASSQDRLSYEQYF
DNA: TGTGCCAGCAGCCAAGACAGGTTGTCCTACGAGCAGTACTTC

length: 15
D: NA
V: TRBV30
size: NA
J: TRBJ1-3
CDR3: CAWSVRRGSGNTIYF
DNA: TGTGCCTGGAGTGTTCGGAGGGGCTCTGGAAACACCATATATTTT

length: 16
D: NA
V: TRBV6-1
size: NA
J: TRBJ2-3
CDR3: CASSEGWGAGTDTQYF
DNA: TGTGCCAGCAGTGAAGGATGGGGCGCGGGCACAGATACGCAGTATTTT

length: 14
D: NA
V: TRBV5-4
size: NA
J: TRBJ2-5
CDR3: CASSRGKGQETQYF
DNA: TGTGCCAGCTCGAGGGGGAAGGGCCAAGAGACCCAGTACTTC

length: 14
D: TRBD1
V: TRBV19
size: NA
J: TRBJ1-1
CDR3: CASSTTWDRNEAFF
DNA: TGTGCCAGTAGTACCACCTGGGACAGGAACGAAGCTTTCTTT

length: 16
D: NA
V: TRBV7-2
size: NA
J: TRBJ1-3
CDR3: CASSNGQYYSGNTIYF
DNA: TGTGCCAGCAGCAACGGACAGTACTACTCTGGAAACACCATATATTTT

length: 13
D: NA
V: TRBV21-1
size: NA
J: TRBJ1-6
CDR3: CASSLLGNSPLHF
DNA: TGTGCCAGCAGCCTCCTTGGAAATTCACCCCTCCACTTT

length: 15
D: NA
V: TRBV7-8
size: NA
J: TRBJ2-7
CDR3: CASSSLGRFYYEQYF
DNA: TGTGCCAGCAGCTCCCTGGGACGGTTTTACTACGAGCAGTACTTC

length: 17
D: TRBD1
V: TRBV19
size: once
J: TRBJ1-1
CDR3: CASSISPGRGGNTEAFF
DNA: TGTGCCAGTAGTATATCTCCGGGCAGGGGGGGGAACACTGAAGCTTTCTTT

length: 13
D: TRBD1
V: TRBV13
size: NA
J: TRBJ1-2
CDR3: CASSWQGAGGYTF
DNA: TGTGCCAGCAGCTGGCAGGGGGCAGGTGGCTACACCTTC

length: 18
D: TRBD1
V: TRBV7-9
size: NA
J: TRBJ2-7
CDR3: CASSLDRTGAPSSYEQYF
DNA: TGTGCCAGCAGCTTAGACAGGACAGGGGCCCCGAGCTCCTACGAGCAGTACTTC

length: 12
D: NA
V: TRBV29-1
size: NA
J: TRBJ2-5
CDR3: CSVTGNFETQYF
DNA: TGCAGCGTGACCGGGAATTTTGAGACCCAGTACTTC

length: 13
D: NA
V: TRBV18
size: NA
J: TRBJ2-1
CDR3: CASSEGPGNEQFF
DNA: TGTGCCAGCTCGGAGGGCCCCGGCAATGAGCAGTTCTTC

length: 16
D: NA
V: TRBV12-1
size: NA
J: TRBJ2-3
CDR3: CASSFDPVSSTDTQYF
DNA: TGTGCCAGCAGCTTTGATCCCGTTTCTAGCACAGATACGCAGTATTTT

length: 12
D: TRBD1
V: TRBV30
size: once
J: TRBJ1-3
CDR3: CAWTGGGNTIYF
DNA: TGTGCCTGGACAGGGGGTGGAAACACCATATATTTT

length: 14
D: NA
V: TRBV28
size: NA
J: TRBJ1-6
CDR3: CASSGAGYNSPLHF
DNA: TGTGCCAGCAGCGGCGCAGGGTATAATTCACCCCTCCACTTT

length: 15
D: NA
V: TRBV4-1
size: NA
J: TRBJ1-6
CDR3: CASSQIPRSDSPLHF
DNA: TGCGCCAGCAGCCAAATCCCCCGATCGGATTCACCCCTCCACTTT

length: 14
D: NA
V: TRBV10-3
size: NA
J: TRBJ2-2
CDR3: CAISDDTMAGELFF
DNA: TGTGCCATCAGTGACGACACCATGGCCGGGGAGCTGTTTTTT

length: 14
D: NA
V: TRBV28
size: NA
J: TRBJ1-2
CDR3: CASSLTKANYGYTF
DNA: TGTGCCAGCAGTTTAACAAAAGCTAACTATGGCTACACCTTC

length: 14
D: NA
V: TRBV18
size: NA
J: TRBJ2-2
CDR3: CASSPAAPPGELFF
DNA: TGTGCCAGCTCACCAGCGGCACCCCCCGGGGAGCTGTTTTTT

length: 14
D: NA
V: TRBV10-3
size: NA
J: TRBJ2-5
CDR3: CAISVAGMQETQYF
DNA: TGTGCCATCAGTGTCGCGGGAATGCAAGAGACCCAGTACTTC

length: 18
D: TRBD2
V: TRBV5-6
size: NA
J: TRBJ2-5
CDR3: CASSLVGLAGLNQETQYF
DNA: TGTGCCAGCAGCTTGGTGGGACTAGCGGGCCTTAATCAAGAGACCCAGTACTTC

length: 15
D: NA
V: TRBV10-2
size: NA
J: TRBJ2-2
CDR3: CASSQRGANTGELFF
DNA: TGCGCCAGCAGTCAACGGGGAGCGAACACCGGGGAGCTGTTTTTT

length: 16
D: TRBD2
V: TRBV10-3
size: NA
J: TRBJ2-2
CDR3: CAISVLAGGPAGELFF
DNA: TGTGCCATCAGTGTGCTAGCGGGAGGGCCAGCCGGGGAGCTGTTTTTT

length: 16
D: NA
V: TRBV5-4
size: NA
J: TRBJ1-1
CDR3: CASSLVGGEMNTEAFF
DNA: TGTGCCAGCAGCCTGGTGGGGGGAGAAATGAACACTGAAGCTTTCTTT